This is a list of T cell receptor beta chains from one sample in a study of shared clonotypes between healthy human individuals. The data were produced by immunoSEQ multiplex PCR, yet TCRdb's version contains in-frame clones alone and is incomplete. The profile shows 2 million to 2.5 million clones, around 96% of them singletons. The sample consisted of naive CD8+ T cells sorted from blood. The receptors were sampled from a man between 18 and 35 years old in good health. Each CDR3 is given with its conserved first and last residue. D genes are given only for firm matches. Some rows mark clone size as missing; the rest say once, few, many or name a class of expanded clone.

D: .
size: .
J: TRBJ2-7
V: TRBV5-6
DNA: TGTGCCAGCAGCTTTCAGGGGGGATTCGCAACCTCCGAGCAGTACTTC
CDR3: CASSFQGGFATSEQYF

D: TRBD1
size: .
J: TRBJ2-5
V: TRBV7-9
DNA: TGTGCCAGCAGCCCAACAGGGGGCGGAGAGACCCAGTACTTC
CDR3: CASSPTGGGETQYF

D: TRBD1
size: .
J: TRBJ2-7
V: TRBV6-1
DNA: TGTGCCAGCAGTGTACTTGGGACAGGGTACGAGGCTACCTACGAGCAGTACTTC
CDR3: CASSVLGTGYEATYEQYF

D: TRBD1
size: .
J: TRBJ1-1
V: TRBV7-8
DNA: TGTGCCAGCAGCTTGGACTTTGTGGGGACAGAGAACACTGAAGCTTTCTTT
CDR3: CASSLDFVGTENTEAFF

D: TRBD1
size: .
J: TRBJ1-2
V: TRBV2
DNA: TGTGCCAGCAGTGATTCGGACAGGGAAGGAGACTATGGCTACACCTTC
CDR3: CASSDSDREGDYGYTF

D: TRBD2
size: few
J: TRBJ2-7
V: TRBV13
DNA: TGTGCCAGCAGCTTAGGACTAGCGAACTACGAGCAGTACTTC
CDR3: CASSLGLANYEQYF

D: .
size: .
J: TRBJ2-7
V: TRBV30
DNA: TGTGCCTGGAGTCCTGGACCCTCCTACGAGCAGTACTTC
CDR3: CAWSPGPSYEQYF

D: TRBD2
size: .
J: TRBJ2-7
V: TRBV27
DNA: TGTGCCAGCAGTTTAGGCCCTGGCGCTAGCGGGGCCTACGAGCAGTACTTC
CDR3: CASSLGPGASGAYEQYF

D: .
size: .
J: TRBJ2-2
V: TRBV7-6
DNA: TGTGCCAGCAGCTTAGCTACCCATTCCCTAACCGGGGAGCTGTTTTTT
CDR3: CASSLATHSLTGELFF

D: .
size: .
J: TRBJ1-1
V: TRBV2
DNA: TGTGCCAGCAGTACGGGACTCATGAACACTGAAGCTTTCTTT
CDR3: CASSTGLMNTEAFF

D: TRBD1
size: .
J: TRBJ2-2
V: TRBV10-3
DNA: TGTGCCATCAGTGATTTTCCCGGGACAGGGGCTTCCGGGGAGCTGTTTTTT
CDR3: CAISDFPGTGASGELFF

D: TRBD2
size: .
J: TRBJ2-3
V: TRBV10-3
DNA: TGTGCCATCAGTGGAGCGGGAGTTAAAGATACGCAGTATTTT
CDR3: CAISGAGVKDTQYF

D: .
size: .
J: TRBJ1-3
V: TRBV9
DNA: TGTGCCAGCAGCGTAGAGGGCAGGAATGGAAACACCATATATTTT
CDR3: CASSVEGRNGNTIYF

D: .
size: .
J: TRBJ2-4
V: TRBV4-3
DNA: TGCGCCAGCAGCCCGGAGCCCGAAAACATTCAGTACTTC
CDR3: CASSPEPENIQYF

D: .
size: .
J: TRBJ2-7
V: TRBV6-1
DNA: TGTGCCAGCAGTGAAGCCCGGGACTACGAGCAGTACTTC
CDR3: CASSEARDYEQYF

D: .
size: .
J: TRBJ2-3
V: TRBV27
DNA: TGTGCCAGCAGTTTTGAGGCAGGGAACCCAGATACGCAGTATTTT
CDR3: CASSFEAGNPDTQYF

D: .
size: .
J: TRBJ1-1
V: TRBV19
DNA: TGTGCCAGTAGCCTATCCCTGAACACTGAAGCTTTCTTT
CDR3: CASSLSLNTEAFF

D: TRBD1
size: .
J: TRBJ2-7
V: TRBV5-6
DNA: TGTGCCAGCAGCTTGACGGACAGGGACTACGAGCAGTACTTC
CDR3: CASSLTDRDYEQYF

D: .
size: .
J: TRBJ2-3
V: TRBV18
DNA: TGTGCCAGCTCGAGAAATGGGGGACTGGCAGATACGCAGTATTTT
CDR3: CASSRNGGLADTQYF

D: TRBD1
size: .
J: TRBJ2-1
V: TRBV5-6
DNA: TGTGCCAGCAGCTCCGCGGACAGGGGATTTATCAATGAGCAGTTCTTC
CDR3: CASSSADRGFINEQFF

D: .
size: .
J: TRBJ1-1
V: TRBV7-9
DNA: TGTGCCAGCAGCCCAGGGTTTCCTGAAGCTTTCTTT
CDR3: CASSPGFPEAFF

D: TRBD1
size: .
J: TRBJ2-7
V: TRBV4-1
DNA: TGCGCCAGCAGCCATGGACAGGGGGCATCCTACGAGCAGTACTTC
CDR3: CASSHGQGASYEQYF

D: .
size: few
J: TRBJ1-5
V: TRBV27
DNA: TGTGCCAGCAGCCCAATGGGTAGCAATCAGCCCCAGCATTTT
CDR3: CASSPMGSNQPQHF

D: .
size: .
J: TRBJ2-2
V: TRBV2
DNA: TGTGCCAGCAGTCGTCCCACCGGGGAGCTGTTTTTT
CDR3: CASSRPTGELFF

D: .
size: .
J: TRBJ2-7
V: TRBV13
DNA: TGTGCCAGCAGCATCGGACACTACGAGCAGTACTTC
CDR3: CASSIGHYEQYF

D: .
size: .
J: TRBJ2-1
V: TRBV7-9
DNA: TGTGCCAGCAGCCCACCGCAAGGCCCAGCGTTGGATGAGCAGTTCTTC
CDR3: CASSPPQGPALDEQFF

D: TRBD2
size: .
J: TRBJ2-1
V: TRBV9
DNA: TGTGCCAGCAGCGTAGAGAGCGGGAGCTCCTACAATGAGCAGTTCTTC
CDR3: CASSVESGSSYNEQFF

D: TRBD1
size: .
J: TRBJ2-1
V: TRBV2
DNA: TGTGCCAGCAGTGACTCGACAGGGGAATTAGATGAGCAGTTCTTC
CDR3: CASSDSTGELDEQFF

D: TRBD1
size: .
J: TRBJ1-2
V: TRBV5-5
DNA: TGTGCCAGCAGCTCGCTACAGGGGGCCTATGGCTACACCTTC
CDR3: CASSSLQGAYGYTF

D: .
size: .
J: TRBJ1-1
V: TRBV27
DNA: TGTGCCAGCAGTTTTTTGGGGGCATCAAACACTGAAGCTTTCTTT
CDR3: CASSFLGASNTEAFF

D: TRBD2
size: .
J: TRBJ2-1
V: TRBV30
DNA: TGTGCCTGGAGTGCCCGGGGACTAGCGGGGGGCCAGTACAATGAGCAGTTCTTC
CDR3: CAWSARGLAGGQYNEQFF

D: .
size: .
J: TRBJ1-2
V: TRBV7-9
DNA: TGTGCCAGCAGCTTAGAGTGGGGTAACTATGGCTACACCTTC
CDR3: CASSLEWGNYGYTF

D: .
size: .
J: TRBJ2-2
V: TRBV6-6
DNA: TGTGCCAGCAGTTACGTCAGGGGTTCCACCGGGGAGCTGTTTTTT
CDR3: CASSYVRGSTGELFF

D: .
size: .
J: TRBJ1-5
V: TRBV27
DNA: TGTGCCAGCAGTCCGGGACAATTCAATCAGCCCCAGCATTTT
CDR3: CASSPGQFNQPQHF

D: .
size: once
J: TRBJ2-2
V: TRBV30
DNA: TGTGCCTGGCTCGGGGTAGCGGACACCGGGGAGCTGTTTTTT
CDR3: CAWLGVADTGELFF

D: TRBD1
size: .
J: TRBJ1-1
V: TRBV13
DNA: TGTGCCAGCAGCTTAGGGACCCCGGGACAGGGGAGGGGAACTGAAGCTTTCTTT
CDR3: CASSLGTPGQGRGTEAFF

D: TRBD2
size: .
J: TRBJ2-7
V: TRBV4-3
DNA: TGCGCCAGCAGCCAATTAGCGGGAGGGCAGTGGGAAGAGCAGTACTTC
CDR3: CASSQLAGGQWEEQYF

D: .
size: .
J: TRBJ1-5
V: TRBV16
DNA: TGTGCCAGCAGCCAATCCTCCGGTCAGCCCCAGCATTTT
CDR3: CASSQSSGQPQHF

D: TRBD1
size: .
J: TRBJ2-5
V: TRBV29-1
DNA: TGCAGCGTTGAAACGGGACAGGAGGTAGAAGAGACCCAGTACTTC
CDR3: CSVETGQEVEETQYF

D: TRBD2
size: .
J: TRBJ2-3
V: TRBV5-1
DNA: TGCGCCAGCAGCCAGGGACTAGCGGGATTCACAGATACGCAGTATTTT
CDR3: CASSQGLAGFTDTQYF

D: TRBD2
size: .
J: TRBJ2-7
V: TRBV27
DNA: TGTGCCAGCAGCCTTAAGAGCGGGGGCTCCTACGAGCAGTACTTC
CDR3: CASSLKSGGSYEQYF

D: .
size: .
J: TRBJ2-7
V: TRBV6-1
DNA: TGTGCCAGCAGTGTCACAGTTACCTACGAGCAGTACTTC
CDR3: CASSVTVTYEQYF